Included here is one T cell receptor beta chain sequence, with context. This specimen comes from a study of blood T cell repertoires in COVID-19. About the research overall: Samples came from the United States, Italy and Spain, spanning acute and convalescent COVID-19. T cells, B-cell-depleted T cells, or PBMCs provided the cDNA or gDNA that served as material.

In the source study's methods: Amplification of reference gene primers was used by the study to estimate nucleated cell counts. Assay: immunoSEQ multiplex PCR; the TCRdb copy retains only in-frame clones and omits some. The DNA gave D and trimming, while V, J and clone size come from that table. Here the sample spans some 33,000 clones, roughly 84% being singletons. CDR1 is SGHNT and CDR2 is YYREEE in the germline V gene (reference sequence). Trimming removed 4 bases from V and 7 bases from J, with 15 bases in between. The CDR3 runs to 15 residues. This receptor was taken from a human donor in a cohort sampled during active COVID-19. The chain carries TRBV5-4 and TRBJ1-6, with D perhaps TRBD1 (6 bases). The material sequenced was peripheral blood. CDR3: CASSPRTDINSPLHF. In nucleotides, the CDR3 is TGTGCCAGCAGCCCCCGGACAGACATCAATTCACCCCTCCACTTT.